The sequence of this TCR beta chain was determined in a study of radiotherapy plus CTLA-4 blockade in lung cancer. In germline, CDR1 is SGHRS, CDR2 YFSETQ. V lost 5 bases and J lost 3; bases outside the gene matches: 6. This CDR3 is 14 amino acids long. Study results and limitations: Among blood TCR repertoires after radiotherapy plus ipilimumab, tumor-derived clones expanded.

On this clone: What it recognizes is unknown.

The assay was immunoSEQ multiplex PCR, and TCRdb's table has in-frame clones only and misses some. Of roughly 59,000 clones detected, less than 75% appear once; the ten largest clones hold approximately 8.3%. This material consisted of peripheral blood, taken from a patient treated with radiotherapy plus ipilimumab. V usage is TRBV5-1 and J usage is TRBJ1-2, with TRBD1 identical over 8 bases. The TCR was taken from a human donor with non-small cell lung cancer whose response to radiotherapy plus ipilimumab could not be evaluated. The CDR3 here is CASRQGDWDYGYTF. The DNA for the CDR3 is TGCGCCAGCAGACAGGGGGACTGGGACTATGGCTACACCTTC.